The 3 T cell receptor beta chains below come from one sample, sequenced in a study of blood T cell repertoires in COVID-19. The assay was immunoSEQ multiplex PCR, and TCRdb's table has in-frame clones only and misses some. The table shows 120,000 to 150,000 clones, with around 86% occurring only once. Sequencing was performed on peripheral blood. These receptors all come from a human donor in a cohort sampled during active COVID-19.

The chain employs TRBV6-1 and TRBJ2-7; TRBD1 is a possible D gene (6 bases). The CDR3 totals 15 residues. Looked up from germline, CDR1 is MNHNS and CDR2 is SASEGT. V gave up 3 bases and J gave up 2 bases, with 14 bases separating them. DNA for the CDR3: TGTGCCAGCAGTGAGAGTGGGACACGCGCCTACGAGCAGTACTTC. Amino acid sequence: CASSESGTRAYEQYF.

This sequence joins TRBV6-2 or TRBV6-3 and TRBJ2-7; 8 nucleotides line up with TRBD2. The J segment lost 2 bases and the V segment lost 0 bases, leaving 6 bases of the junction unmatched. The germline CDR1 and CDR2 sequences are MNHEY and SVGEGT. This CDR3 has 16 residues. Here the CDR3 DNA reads TGTGCCAGCAGTTACTCAGAGCGGGGGACCCCCTACGAGCAGTACTTC. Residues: CASSYSERGTPYEQYF.

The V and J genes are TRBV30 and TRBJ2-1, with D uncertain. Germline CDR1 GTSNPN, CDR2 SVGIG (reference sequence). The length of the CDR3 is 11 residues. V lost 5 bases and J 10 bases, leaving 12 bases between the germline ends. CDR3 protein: CAWRRGPEQFF. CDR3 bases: TGTGCCTGGCGACGAGGTCCGGAGCAGTTCTTC.